A selection of T cell receptor beta chains follows, all from one sample in a study of OX40 agonist ivuxolimab in advanced cancers. Sequencing used immunoSEQ multiplex PCR; TCRdb keeps in-frame clones, though not all of them. The table lists approximately 58,000 clones, around nine tenths of them singletons. The sequences come from CD4+ or CD8+ T cells sorted from blood, collected in a trial of the OX40 agonist ivuxolimab. The receptors shown here come from an adult with an advanced solid tumor such as melanoma, head and neck, liver or kidney cancer. Each CDR3 is given with its conserved first and last residue. The D gene is left open where the match is weak. Some rows mark clone size as missing; the rest say once, few, many or name a class of expanded clone.

v_call,j_call,clone_size,d_call,cdr3_aa,cdr3_nt
TRBV7-8,TRBJ2-5,-,TRBD1,CASSLDKPGQGYPGTQYF,TGTGCCAGCAGCTTAGACAAGCCGGGACAGGGCTACCCGGGAACCCAGTACTTC
TRBV7-2,TRBJ2-2,few,TRBD2,CASSLELAGVPGELFF,TGTGCCAGCAGCTTGGAACTAGCGGGAGTACCCGGGGAGCTGTTTTTT
TRBV19,TRBJ2-7,-,TRBD2,CASSIRLAASYEQYF,TGTGCCAGTAGTATACGCCTAGCGGCATCCTACGAGCAGTACTTC
TRBV30,TRBJ2-5,once,-,CAWSGERLETQYF,TGTGCCTGGAGTGGCGAGCGGCTGGAGACCCAGTACTTC
TRBV30,TRBJ1-5,-,-,CAWSRGPNQPQHF,TGTGCCTGGAGCAGGGGCCCCAATCAGCCCCAGCATTTT
TRBV27,TRBJ2-7,-,TRBD2,CASSLYGSGGYEQYF,TGTGCCAGCAGTTTATACGGGTCGGGGGGATACGAGCAGTACTTC
TRBV7-8,TRBJ2-5,-,-,CASSKISRKETQYF,TGTGCCAGCAGTAAGATTAGCAGAAAAGAGACCCAGTACTTC
TRBV9,TRBJ1-3,-,-,CASSLGSGNTIYF,TGTGCCAGCAGCTTGGGGTCCGGAAACACCATATATTTT
TRBV7-2,TRBJ2-7,-,-,CASSLTPYEQYF,TGTGCCAGCAGTCTTACCCCCTACGAGCAGTACTTC
TRBV25-1,TRBJ1-1,-,-,CASSEYGGMKAFF,TGTGCCAGCAGTGAATATGGGGGAATGAAAGCTTTCTTT
TRBV4-3,TRBJ2-1,-,-,CASSQVVSSYNEQFF,TGCGCCAGCAGCCAAGTTGTTAGCTCCTACAATGAGCAGTTCTTC
TRBV28,TRBJ2-1,-,TRBD2,CAILHSGSPGGSEQFF,TGTGCCATCCTTCATAGCGGGAGTCCTGGGGGAAGTGAGCAGTTCTTC
TRBV7-2,TRBJ2-2,-,TRBD2,CASSLVGRGTGELFF,TGTGCCAGCAGCTTAGTCGGGAGGGGCACCGGGGAGCTGTTTTTT
TRBV7-2,TRBJ2-5,-,-,CASSTPPETQYF,TGTGCCAGCAGCACCCCCCCGGAGACCCAGTACTTC
TRBV7-3,TRBJ1-2,-,-,CASSFEGYYGYTF,TGTGCCAGCAGCTTCGAGGGATACTATGGCTACACCTTC
TRBV28,TRBJ1-6,-,TRBD1,CASRPGGNSPLHF,TGTGCCAGCAGGCCAGGGGGTAATTCACCCCTCCACTTT
TRBV19,TRBJ2-1,-,-,CASSIGTGVINEQFF,TGTGCCAGTAGTATCGGAACGGGAGTAATAAATGAGCAGTTCTTC
TRBV30,TRBJ2-3,-,-,CAWSRTDTQYF,TGTGCCTGGAGTCGGACAGATACGCAGTATTTT
TRBV5-6,TRBJ2-1,-,TRBD2,CASSLVLAGTYNEQFF,TGTGCCAGCAGCTTGGTTCTAGCGGGGACCTACAATGAGCAGTTCTTC
TRBV29-1,TRBJ2-5,-,-,CSTRGAGETQYF,TGCAGCACCCGTGGGGCTGGGGAGACCCAGTACTTC
TRBV4-3,TRBJ2-7,-,TRBD1,CASSQDRRGKAYEQYF,TGCGCCAGCAGCCAAGATCGCAGGGGGAAGGCGTACGAGCAGTACTTC
TRBV19,TRBJ2-5,-,-,CASSRGRVETQYF,TGTGCCAGTAGTAGAGGGCGTGTTGAGACCCAGTACTTC
TRBV6-6,TRBJ2-7,few,-,CASSYTATYEQYF,TGTGCCAGCAGTTACACCGCTACCTACGAGCAGTACTTC
TRBV27,TRBJ2-7,-,TRBD2,CASRRSGAGPTEQYF,TGTGCCAGTCGAAGAAGCGGGGCCGGTCCCACGGAGCAGTACTTC
TRBV27,TRBJ2-7,-,TRBD2,CASSFSLAGGPRAREQYF,TGTGCCAGCAGTTTCTCTCTAGCGGGAGGGCCCCGGGCTCGTGAGCAGTACTTC
TRBV27,TRBJ2-1,-,TRBD2,CASSSTPGLAGGDEQFF,TGTGCCAGCAGTTCAACTCCGGGACTAGCGGGAGGGGATGAGCAGTTCTTC
TRBV4-2,TRBJ1-1,-,-,CASSPDDSSRAYTEAFF,TGTGCCAGCAGCCCAGACGACTCTTCCCGTGCGTACACTGAAGCTTTCTTT
TRBV19,TRBJ2-5,-,-,CASTRRGVAPETQYF,TGTGCCAGTACTAGAAGAGGGGTAGCTCCAGAGACCCAGTACTTC
TRBV19,TRBJ1-4,-,-,CAIGDQGGEKLFF,TGTGCCATCGGGGACCAGGGCGGTGAAAAACTGTTTTTT
TRBV4-3,TRBJ2-7,-,TRBD1,CASSQDYGTVIYEQYF,TGCGCCAGCAGCCAAGATTACGGGACAGTGATCTACGAGCAGTACTTC
TRBV19,TRBJ2-3,-,TRBD2,CATSRGSVTDTQYF,TGTGCCACCTCCCGCGGGAGTGTGACAGATACGCAGTATTTT
TRBV19,TRBJ2-1,-,-,CASTNGRLAEDKRDEQFF,TGTGCCAGTACTAATGGTCGGCTGGCAGAAGACAAACGGGATGAGCAGTTCTTC
TRBV19,TRBJ1-1,-,-,CASSITGRTEAFF,TGTGCCAGTAGTATTACGGGCCGTACTGAAGCTTTCTTT
TRBV13,TRBJ1-1,-,-,CASSPSRSGAFF,TGTGCCAGCAGCCCCTCCCGAAGTGGGGCTTTCTTT
TRBV19,TRBJ2-1,-,-,CASSLTQRNEQFF,TGTGCCAGTAGCCTCACCCAGCGTAATGAGCAGTTCTTC
TRBV27,TRBJ2-7,-,-,CASTSPGSDEQYF,TGTGCCAGCACATCCCCAGGGTCGGACGAGCAGTACTTC
TRBV29-1,TRBJ2-4,-,-,CSVWDPGNIQYF,TGCAGCGTTTGGGACCCCGGGAACATTCAGTACTTC
TRBV7-9,TRBJ2-1,-,TRBD1,CASNRDRTTNEQFF,TGTGCCAGCAACCGGGACAGGACCACCAATGAGCAGTTCTTC
TRBV5-5,TRBJ1-4,-,-,CASSLGRNTNEKLFF,TGTGCCAGCAGCCTAGGACGGAACACTAATGAAAAACTGTTTTTT
TRBV6-5,TRBJ2-1,-,-,CASSYSSTNNEQFF,TGTGCCAGCAGTTACTCGAGCACCAACAATGAGCAGTTCTTC
TRBV11-2,TRBJ2-4,-,-,CASSPGHRSGIQYF,TGTGCCAGCAGCCCGGGACATAGATCTGGCATTCAGTACTTC
TRBV6-5,TRBJ2-2,-,TRBD2,CASAREGRGTGELFF,TGTGCCAGCGCCCGGGAGGGCCGGGGGACCGGGGAGCTGTTTTTT